The next 2 T cell receptor beta chains were all read from a single sample in a study of blood T cells in healthy people across ages. The second PCR ran roughly 7 to 12 cycles with a sample-barcoded 5' primer and J-beta primers. Each CDR3 protein gets one entry after TCRdb re-called the 5' RACE reads with MiXCR. The profile shows about 770,000 distinct CDR3 sequences, under 45% of them singletons. Material: blood. Receptor source: a man between 60 and 75 years old in good health.

This sequence joins TRBV21-1 and TRBJ2-5; no DNA check was done on the table's D call, TRBD1. TRBV21-1 is classified as a pseudogene. The length of the CDR3 is 15 residues. This CDR3 is CASSAKRGAWETQYF. CDR3 in DNA: TGTGCCAGCAGCGCAAAGAGGGGGGCGTGGGAGACCCAGTACTTC.

This clonotype was seen a handful of times. The chain recombines TRBV11-2 with TRBJ2-1, with TRBD1 matching over 9 bases. V lost 5 bases and J lost 6; bases outside the gene matches: 8. The CDR3 length is 15 residues. CDR1 is SGHAT and CDR2 is FQNNGV in the germline V gene. The CDR3, as DNA: TGTGCCAGCAGCCCCGGACAGGGGCAGCTCAATGAGCAGTTCTTC. Encoded protein: CASSPGQGQLNEQFF.